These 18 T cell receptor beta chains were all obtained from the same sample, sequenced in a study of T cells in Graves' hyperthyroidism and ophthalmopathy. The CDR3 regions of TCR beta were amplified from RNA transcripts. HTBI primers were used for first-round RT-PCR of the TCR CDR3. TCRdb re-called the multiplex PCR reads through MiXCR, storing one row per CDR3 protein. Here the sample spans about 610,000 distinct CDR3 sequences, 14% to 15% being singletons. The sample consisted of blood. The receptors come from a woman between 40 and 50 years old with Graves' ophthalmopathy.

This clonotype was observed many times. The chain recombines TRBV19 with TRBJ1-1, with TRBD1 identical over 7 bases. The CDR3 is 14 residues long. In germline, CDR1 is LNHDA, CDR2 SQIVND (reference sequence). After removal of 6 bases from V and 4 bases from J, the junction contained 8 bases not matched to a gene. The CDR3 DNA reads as TGTGCCAGTAGACGACAGGGAGACGCCACTGAAGCTTTCTTT. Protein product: CASRRQGDATEAFF.

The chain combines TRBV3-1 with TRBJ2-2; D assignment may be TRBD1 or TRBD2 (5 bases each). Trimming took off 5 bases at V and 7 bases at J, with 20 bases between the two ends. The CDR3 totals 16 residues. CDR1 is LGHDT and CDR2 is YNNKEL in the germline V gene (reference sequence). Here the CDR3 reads CASSGHRDETIGELFF. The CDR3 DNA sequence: TGTGCCAGCAGCGGACACCGGGACGAGACGATCGGGGAGCTGTTTTTT.

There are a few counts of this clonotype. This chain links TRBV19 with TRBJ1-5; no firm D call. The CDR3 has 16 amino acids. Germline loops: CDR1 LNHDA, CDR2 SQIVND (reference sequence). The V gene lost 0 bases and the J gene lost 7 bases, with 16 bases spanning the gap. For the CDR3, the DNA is TGTGCCAGTAGTATAGAACGTATCGGGCTGGGGCAGCCCCAGCATTTT. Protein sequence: CASSIERIGLGQPQHF.

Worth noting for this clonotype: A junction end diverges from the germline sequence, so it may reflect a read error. This chain's CDR3 is CASSLNSGNYEQYF. CDR3 nucleotides: TGTGCCAGCAGCTTGAATAGCGGGAACTACGAACAGTACTTC. The rearrangement joins TRBV5-4 to TRBJ2-7, with 8 bases fitting TRBD2. CDR1 and CDR2 (germline): SGHNT, YYREEE (reference sequence). The CDR3 is 14 residues long.

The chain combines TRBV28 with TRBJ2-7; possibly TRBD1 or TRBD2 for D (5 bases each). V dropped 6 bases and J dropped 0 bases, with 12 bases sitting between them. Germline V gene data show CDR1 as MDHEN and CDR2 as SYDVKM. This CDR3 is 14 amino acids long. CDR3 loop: CASSNPGTSYEQYF. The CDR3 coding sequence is TGTGCCAGCAGCAACCCTGGGACCTCCTACGAGCAGTACTTC.

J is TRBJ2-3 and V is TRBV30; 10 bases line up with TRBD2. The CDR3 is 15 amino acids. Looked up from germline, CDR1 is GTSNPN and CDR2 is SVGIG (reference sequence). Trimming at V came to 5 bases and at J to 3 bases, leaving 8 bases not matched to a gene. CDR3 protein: CAWGRTSGVTDTQYF. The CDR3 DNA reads TGTGCCTGGGGTAGGACTAGCGGAGTAACAGATACGCAGTATTTT.

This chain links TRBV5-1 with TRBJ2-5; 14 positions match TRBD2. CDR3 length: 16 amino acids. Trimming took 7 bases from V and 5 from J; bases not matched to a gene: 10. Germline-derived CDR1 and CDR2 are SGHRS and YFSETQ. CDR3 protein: CASSGLAGGGHETQYF. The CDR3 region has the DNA TGCGCCAGCTCCGGACTAGCGGGAGGAGGGCACGAGACCCAGTACTTC.

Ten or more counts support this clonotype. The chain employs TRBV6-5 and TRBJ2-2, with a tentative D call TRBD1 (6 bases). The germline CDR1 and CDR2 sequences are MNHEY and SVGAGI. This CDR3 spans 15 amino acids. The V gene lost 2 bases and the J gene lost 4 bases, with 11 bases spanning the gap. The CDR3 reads CASSYGTPSTGELFF. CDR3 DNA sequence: TGTGCCAGCAGTTACGGGACACCGAGCACCGGGGAGCTGTTTTTT.

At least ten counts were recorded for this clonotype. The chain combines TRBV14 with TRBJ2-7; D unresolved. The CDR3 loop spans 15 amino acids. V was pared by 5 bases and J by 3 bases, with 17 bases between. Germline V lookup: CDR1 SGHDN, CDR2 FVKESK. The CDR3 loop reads CASSRPGRLHYEQYF. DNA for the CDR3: TGTGCCAGCAGCAGACCGGGTCGGCTTCACTACGAGCAGTACTTC.

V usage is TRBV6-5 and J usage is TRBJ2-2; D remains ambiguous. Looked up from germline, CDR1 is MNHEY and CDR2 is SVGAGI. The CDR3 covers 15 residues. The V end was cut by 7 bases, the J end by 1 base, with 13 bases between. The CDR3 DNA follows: TGTGCCAGCATTTCAAGCCTACGGAACACCGGGGAGCTGTTTTTT. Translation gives CASISSLRNTGELFF.

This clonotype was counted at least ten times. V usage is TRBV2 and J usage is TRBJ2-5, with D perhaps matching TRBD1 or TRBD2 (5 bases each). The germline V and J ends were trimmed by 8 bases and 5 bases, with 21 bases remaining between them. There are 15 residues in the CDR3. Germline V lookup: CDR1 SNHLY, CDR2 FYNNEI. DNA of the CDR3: TGTGCCAGCGGGGACGAGTTGGAGTGGTCGGAGACCCAGTACTTC. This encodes CASGDELEWSETQYF.

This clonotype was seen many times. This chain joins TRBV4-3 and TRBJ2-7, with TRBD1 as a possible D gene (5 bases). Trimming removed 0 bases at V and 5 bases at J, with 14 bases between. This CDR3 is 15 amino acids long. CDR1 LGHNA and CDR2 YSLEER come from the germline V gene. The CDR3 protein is CASSQEPQVGNEQYF. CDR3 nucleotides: TGCGCCAGCAGCCAAGAACCACAGGTTGGGAACGAGCAGTACTTC.

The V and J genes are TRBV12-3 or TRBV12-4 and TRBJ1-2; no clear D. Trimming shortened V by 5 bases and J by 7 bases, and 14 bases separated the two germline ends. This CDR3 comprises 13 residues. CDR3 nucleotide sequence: TGTGCCAGCAGTCCGCTTGGCGTGACTGGCTACACCTTC. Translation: CASSPLGVTGYTF.

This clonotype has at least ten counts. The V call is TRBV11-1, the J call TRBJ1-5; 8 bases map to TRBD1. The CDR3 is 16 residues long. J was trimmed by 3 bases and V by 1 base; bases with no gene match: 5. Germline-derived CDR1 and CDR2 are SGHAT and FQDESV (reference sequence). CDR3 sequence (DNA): TGTGCCAGCAGCTTAGAGACAGGGGACCCCAATCAGCCCCAGCATTTT. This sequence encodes CASSLETGDPNQPQHF.

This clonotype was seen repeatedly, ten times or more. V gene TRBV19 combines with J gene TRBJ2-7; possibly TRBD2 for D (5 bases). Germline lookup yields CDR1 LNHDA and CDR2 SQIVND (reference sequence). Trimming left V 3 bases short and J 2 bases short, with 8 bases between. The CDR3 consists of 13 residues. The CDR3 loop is CASSMRETYEQYF. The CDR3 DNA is TGTGCCAGTAGTATGAGGGAGACCTACGAGCAGTACTTC.

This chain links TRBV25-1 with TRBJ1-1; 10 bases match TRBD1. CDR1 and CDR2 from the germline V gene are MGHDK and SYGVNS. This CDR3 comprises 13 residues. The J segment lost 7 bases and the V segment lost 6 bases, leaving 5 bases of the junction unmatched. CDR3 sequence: CASRGQGNGEAFF. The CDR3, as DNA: TGTGCCAGCAGGGGACAGGGGAATGGTGAAGCTTTCTTT.

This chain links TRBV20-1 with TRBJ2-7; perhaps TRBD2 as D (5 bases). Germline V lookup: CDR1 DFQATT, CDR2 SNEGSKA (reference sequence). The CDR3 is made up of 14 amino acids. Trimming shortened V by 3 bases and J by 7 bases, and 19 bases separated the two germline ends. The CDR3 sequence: CSASYFTETGEQYF. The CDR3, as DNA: TGCAGTGCTAGTTATTTCACCGAGACGGGGGAGCAGTACTTC.

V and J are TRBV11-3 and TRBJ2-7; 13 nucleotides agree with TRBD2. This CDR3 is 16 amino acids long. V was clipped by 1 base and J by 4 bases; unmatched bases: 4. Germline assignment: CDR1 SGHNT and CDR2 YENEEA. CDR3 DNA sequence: TGTGCCAGCAGCTTAGTGTCGGGACTAGCGGGGTACGAGCAGTACTTC. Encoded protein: CASSLVSGLAGYEQYF. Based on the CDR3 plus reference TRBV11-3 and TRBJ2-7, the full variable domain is EAGVVQSPRYKIIEKKQPVAFWCNPISGHNTLYWYLQNLGQGPELLIRYENEEAVDDSQLPKDRFSAERLKGVDSTLKIQPAELGDSAVYLCASSLVSGLAGYEQYFGPGTRLTVT.